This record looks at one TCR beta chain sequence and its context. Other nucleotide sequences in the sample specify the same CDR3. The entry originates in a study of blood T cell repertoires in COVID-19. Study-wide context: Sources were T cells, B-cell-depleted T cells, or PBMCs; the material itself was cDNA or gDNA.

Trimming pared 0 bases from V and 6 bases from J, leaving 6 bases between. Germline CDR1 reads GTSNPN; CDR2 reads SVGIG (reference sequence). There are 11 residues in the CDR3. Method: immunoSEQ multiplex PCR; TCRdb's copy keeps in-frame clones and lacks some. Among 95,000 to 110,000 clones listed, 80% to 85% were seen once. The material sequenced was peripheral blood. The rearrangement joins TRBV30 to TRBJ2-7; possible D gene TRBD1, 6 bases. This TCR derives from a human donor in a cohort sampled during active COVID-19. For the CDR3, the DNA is TGTGCCTGGAGTGTGGGGGCCGAGCAGTACTTC. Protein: CAWSVGAEQYF.